Listed here are 7 T cell receptor beta chains from one sample, sequenced in a study of T cell responses to AZD1222 COVID-19 vaccine. This table comes from immunoSEQ multiplex PCR, and its TCRdb copy is limited to in-frame clones, with some not included. The sample has over 130,000 clones, around nine tenths seen once. The source material was peripheral blood, sampled on day 0 of AZD1222 vaccination. The source is an adult in good health.

This clone was recorded once. The chain is built from TRBV7-3 and TRBJ2-1; no clear D. The CDR3 has 14 amino acids. Trimming took 5 bases from V and 4 from J, leaving 12 bases between them. Germline CDR1 SGHTA, CDR2 FQGTGA. The CDR3 DNA reads TGTGCCAGCAGCCAAAGTGGACGATACAATGAGCAGTTCTTC. Translation: CASSQSGRYNEQFF.

This clone was detected only once. The chain couples TRBV7-2 to TRBJ1-4; D not certain. Trimming left V 4 bases short and J 0 bases short, with 9 bases between. This CDR3 contains 15 residues. The germline V gene has CDR1 SGHTA and CDR2 FQGNSA. This chain's CDR3 is CASSSYGSTNEKLFF. The CDR3 bases are TGTGCCAGCAGCTCCTACGGATCAACTAATGAAAAACTGTTTTTT.

The chain links TRBV5-4 to TRBJ1-1; D remains ambiguous. The CDR3 covers 12 residues. Trimming left V 4 bases short and J 7 bases short, with 11 bases between. From germline, CDR1 is SGHNT and CDR2 YYREEE (reference sequence). This CDR3 is CASSVSMGEAFF. The CDR3 bases are TGTGCCAGCAGCGTCTCAATGGGTGAAGCTTTCTTT.

This chain links TRBV3-1 (or the pseudogene TRBV3-2) with TRBJ1-2, with 10 bases aligning to TRBD1. The CDR3 is 17 amino acids. The germline V gene encodes CDR1 LGHDT and CDR2 YNNKEL (reference sequence). V lost 4 bases, J lost 7 bases, and 15 bases stayed unmatched. CDR3 protein: CASSPTRTGGLSRGYTF. The CDR3 DNA reads as TGTGCCAGCAGCCCGACGCGGACAGGGGGACTATCTCGTGGCTACACCTTC.

This clone was counted between two and nine times. The sample holds other DNA sequences that translate to the same CDR3. The CDR3 loop reads CASSYSPASGIYNEQFF. The CDR3 DNA sequence: TGTGCCAGCAGTTACTCACCAGCTAGCGGGATATACAATGAGCAGTTCTTC. The chain recombines TRBV6-2 or TRBV6-3 with TRBJ2-1, with TRBD2 matching 9 bases. CDR3 length: 17 residues. The ends lost 0 bases at V and 4 bases at J; junction bases unmatched: 7. Germline V gene data show CDR1 as MNHEY and CDR2 as SVGEGT.

The chain carries TRBV5-4 and TRBJ2-7; the match to TRBD2 covers 7 bases. The V and J ends lost 3 bases and 2 bases, in that order; junction bases with no gene match: 8. This CDR3 has 15 residues. The germline V gene encodes CDR1 SGHNT and CDR2 YYREEE (reference sequence). CDR3: CASSSNREAPYEQYF. In DNA form, the CDR3 reads TGTGCCAGCAGCTCAAATCGGGAGGCCCCCTACGAGCAGTACTTC.

The rearrangement joins TRBV24-1 to TRBJ1-2; D is undetermined. Germline values: CDR1 KGHDR, CDR2 SFDVKD. The V end lost 4 bases, the J end lost 5 bases, and 7 bases lay between the germline ends. The CDR3 has 12 residues. The CDR3 region is CATSDGVYGYTF. CDR3 DNA: TGTGCCACCAGTGACGGTGTGTATGGCTACACCTTC.